Below, 22 T cell receptor beta chains from the same sample are listed, as sequenced in a study of cytomegalovirus exposure and HLA in healthy donors (TCRdb year 2017). Receptor amplification or capture employed the immunoSEQ multiplex PCR assay. For the multiplex PCR, a mixture combining 60 forward primers for TCR Vbeta segments and 13 reverse primers for TCR Jbeta segments was used. TCRdb stores this immuneACCESS table with in-frame sequences only. Part of the clones is absent; in the studies checked, under half of the shortfall reflects unresolved V genes, and no reason is known for the rest. In this sample the table shows around 94,000 clones, 63% of which occur a single time. 4% to 5.5% of the sample rests with the top ten. Sequenced: PBMCs. These receptors were obtained from a human donor in good health.

The chain is built from TRBV4-1 and TRBJ1-5, with D hard to call. Germline V gene lookup returns CDR1 MGHRA and CDR2 YSYEKL. V was shortened by 2 bases and J by 2 bases, with 16 bases between the two germline ends. The CDR3 sequence is 17 residues long. The CDR3: CASSQFGSLLGNQPQHF. The CDR3 DNA is TGCGCCAGCAGCCAATTCGGGTCTCTCCTAGGCAATCAGCCCCAGCATTTT.

The rearrangement joins TRBV5-8 to TRBJ1-2; TRBD1 is a possible D gene (6 bases). CDR1 and CDR2 from the germline V gene are SGHTS and YDEGEE. This CDR3 spans 16 amino acids. V was clipped by 3 bases and J by 6 bases, with 21 bases between them. CDR3 sequence (DNA): TGTGCCAGCAGCTCCCCCAGGTGGTGGGGGCCAGATGGCTACACCTTC. Encoded protein: CASSSPRWWGPDGYTF. The whole variable domain, filled in from reference TRBV5-8 and TRBJ1-2, reads EAGVTQSPTHLIKTRGQQATLRCSPISGHTSVYWYQQALGLGLQFLLWYDEGEERNRGNFPPRFSGRQFPNYSSELNVNALELEDSALYLCASSSPRWWGPDGYTFGSGTRLTVV.

The rearrangement uses TRBV7-8 and TRBJ2-7, with 7 bases fitting TRBD1. Germline loops: CDR1 SGHVS, CDR2 FQNEAQ. The CDR3 extends over 13 amino acids. V was pared by 3 bases and J by 3 bases, with 2 bases of the junction left unmatched. The CDR3 reads CASSFRTGYEQYF. As DNA, the CDR3 is TGTGCCAGCAGCTTCCGGACAGGCTACGAGCAGTACTTC. The variable domain in full, with the rest retrieved from reference TRBV7-8 and TRBJ2-7, is GAGVSQSPRYKVAKRGQDVALRCDPISGHVSLFWYQQALGQGPEFLTYFQNEAQLDKSGLPSDRFFAERPEGSVSTLKIQRTQQEDSAVYLCASSFRTGYEQYFGPGTRLTVT.

The rearrangement links TRBV19 to TRBJ2-1; 9 positions match TRBD2. V lost 9 bases and J lost 3; bases outside the gene matches: 9. The germline V gene encodes CDR1 LNHDA and CDR2 SQIVND (reference sequence). This CDR3 spans 15 amino acids. CDR3 region: CASQGLADSYNEQFF. DNA for the CDR3: TGTGCCAGCCAGGGACTAGCCGACAGCTACAATGAGCAGTTCTTC.

This sequence joins TRBV5-6 and TRBJ1-6, with unresolved D. V lost 1 base to trimming and J lost 3 bases, with 11 bases between them. The CDR3 contains 16 residues. CDR1 and CDR2 from the germline V gene are SGHDT and YYEEEE. CDR3 sequence: CASSLYRVIYNSPLHF. CDR3 coding DNA: TGTGCCAGCAGCTTGTACCGGGTGATCTATAATTCACCCCTCCACTTT.

The J gene is TRBJ2-1, the V gene TRBV18, with 7 bases identical to TRBD2. The CDR3 has 12 residues. With V trimmed by 3 bases and J by 9 bases, 2 bases remained unmatched. The germline V gene encodes CDR1 KGHSH and CDR2 LQKENI. CDR3 loop: CASSPGLPEQFF. In nucleotides, the CDR3 is TGTGCCAGCTCACCGGGACTACCTGAGCAGTTCTTC.

This chain uses TRBV6-5 with TRBJ2-7; D is possibly TRBD1 (5 bases). V was cut by 0 bases and J by 4 bases, with 13 bases left in between. This CDR3 has 15 amino acids. Germline V gene data show CDR1 as MNHEY and CDR2 as SVGAGI. The CDR3 coding sequence is TGTGCCAGCAGTTACTCAGGGGAAACTACTTACGAGCAGTACTTC. Its translation is CASSYSGETTYEQYF.

The CDR3 sequence is CASVGLAGGLAYEQYF. CDR3 nucleotides: TGTGCCAGCGTGGGACTAGCGGGAGGGTTAGCCTACGAGCAGTACTTC. The chain recombines TRBV2 with TRBJ2-7, with 16 bases identical to TRBD2. The CDR3 contains 16 residues. The germline V gene encodes CDR1 SNHLY and CDR2 FYNNEI. Losses at the gene ends were 8 bases for V and 2 bases for J; bases not matched to a gene: 6.

Only a few counts were recorded for this clone. Different DNA sequences within this sample yield the same CDR3. The chain carries TRBV11-3 and TRBJ1-1; D uncertain. The CDR3 runs to 13 residues. V was trimmed by 1 base and J by 1 base, leaving 4 bases between them. Germline CDR1 and CDR2: SGHNT and YENEEA. CDR3 region: CASSLGRNTEAFF. CDR3 nucleotides: TGTGCCAGCAGCTTAGGCAGGAACACTGAAGCTTTCTTT.

This clone has only a few counts. This chain links TRBV9 with TRBJ2-1; D possibly corresponds to TRBD1 (5 bases). In germline, CDR1 is SGDLS, CDR2 YYNGEE. Trimming stripped 6 bases from V and 0 bases from J, with 13 bases between. The CDR3 is 15 amino acids. The chain's CDR3 is CASTKTDLSYNEQFF. CDR3 coding DNA: TGTGCCAGCACCAAGACAGACCTCTCCTACAATGAGCAGTTCTTC.

The chain joins TRBV11-3 to TRBJ2-5; possibly TRBD1 for D (6 bases). Trimming cost V 5 bases and J 5 bases, with 15 bases left between them. Per the germline V gene, CDR1 is SGHNT and CDR2 is YENEEA. The CDR3 contains 14 residues. The CDR3 reads CASSLTGSRETQYF. CDR3 DNA sequence: TGTGCCAGCAGCCTAACAGGGTCTCGGGAGACCCAGTACTTC.

With respect to this clone: The same CDR3 is also encoded by other DNA sequences in this sample. This chain links TRBV7-3 with TRBJ2-1; 8 bases map to TRBD2. Germline trimming cut 2 bases from V and 4 bases from J; bases unmatched to any gene: 4. Germline V gene lookup returns CDR1 SGHTA and CDR2 FQGTGA. The CDR3 consists of 15 residues. The CDR3 sequence: CASSLGLAGYNEQFF. CDR3 DNA sequence: TGTGCCAGCAGCTTAGGGCTAGCGGGTTACAATGAGCAGTTCTTC.

The rearrangement uses TRBV28 and TRBJ2-7; 7 bases fit TRBD1. After removal of 4 bases from V and 1 base from J, the junction contained 7 bases not matched to a gene. Germline CDR1 MDHEN, CDR2 SYDVKM. The CDR3 loop spans 15 amino acids. The CDR3 DNA follows: TGTGCCAGCAGTTCTACAGGGGCCCCTTCCTACGAGCAGTACTTC. Residues: CASSSTGAPSYEQYF.

The chain couples TRBV18 to TRBJ2-7, with D possibly TRBD1 on 6 matching bases. CDR3 length: 15 amino acids. Looked up from germline, CDR1 is KGHSH and CDR2 is LQKENI. The V and J ends lost 6 bases and 4 bases respectively, with 19 bases between them. CDR3 DNA sequence: TGTGCCAGCTCGCTTCGAGCAGGGGTAGGGTACGAGCAGTACTTC. Residues: CASSLRAGVGYEQYF.

This sequence joins TRBV5-4 and TRBJ2-3, with D perhaps TRBD1 (6 bases). The CDR3 has 16 amino acids. The germline V gene has CDR1 SGHNT and CDR2 YYREEE (reference sequence). V shed 0 bases and J shed 0 bases, with 11 bases lying between them. CDR3 region: CASSLGRQDSTDTQYF. CDR3 DNA sequence: TGTGCCAGCAGCTTGGGGCGACAGGACAGCACAGATACGCAGTATTTT.

The chain employs TRBV29-1 and TRBJ2-1; possible D gene TRBD2, 5 bases. Trimming stripped 1 base from V and 4 bases from J, with 23 bases between. The CDR3 extends over 18 amino acids. Per germline, CDR1 SQVTM and CDR2 ANQGSEA. The CDR3 DNA follows: TGCAGCGTTGAAGGACGGAGGCGACGATCCGGCGAATACAATGAGCAGTTCTTC. Translated: CSVEGRRRRSGEYNEQFF.

The table lists this clone with a count of one. CDR3 in DNA: TGTGCCAGCAGCAAAGTCGGGGAGCCCCAGCATTTT. Residues: CASSKVGEPQHF. This rearrangement joins TRBV11-3 to TRBJ1-5; D not certain. The CDR3 has 12 amino acids. Germline V gene sequence: CDR1 SGHNT, CDR2 YENEEA. V was pared by 5 bases and J by 8 bases, with 10 bases between.

This chain links TRBV29-1 with TRBJ2-5, with D possibly TRBD1 on 6 matching bases. The CDR3 runs 15 residues. Trimming removed 6 bases at V and 4 bases at J, with 21 bases between. In germline, CDR1 is SQVTM, CDR2 ANQGSEA. In nucleotides, the CDR3 is TGCAGCGTCCGGAACACAGGGAAGAATGGAGAGACCCAGTACTTC. It specifies CSVRNTGKNGETQYF.

This chain uses TRBV7-9 with TRBJ2-1; tentative D call: TRBD2 (5 bases). Trimming took off 4 bases at V and 2 bases at J, with 12 bases between the two ends. Per the germline V gene, CDR1 is SEHNR and CDR2 is FQNEAQ (reference sequence). CDR3 size: 15 residues. The CDR3 DNA reads TGTGCCAGCAGCTCATCAACTAGGCCCTACAATGAGCAGTTCTTC. Its protein product is CASSSSTRPYNEQFF.

The chain carries TRBV6-6 and TRBJ2-7, with D possibly TRBD1 on 7 matching bases. Germline V CDR1 and CDR2: MNHNY, SVGAGI (reference sequence). With 8 bases removed from V and 4 bases from J, the gap between germline ends came to 15 bases. This CDR3 is 13 amino acids long. CDR3 sequence (DNA): TGTGCCAGCTTGCGGGACAGAGGATACGAGCAGTACTTC. Translation: CASLRDRGYEQYF.

The table lists this clone with a few counts. The rearrangement uses TRBV9 and TRBJ2-7, with D maybe TRBD1 (5 bases). The CDR3 is made up of 13 amino acids. The germline V gene encodes CDR1 SGDLS and CDR2 YYNGEE. The germline V and J ends were trimmed by 0 bases and 6 bases, with 10 bases remaining between them. The CDR3 loop is CASSVDLGAEQYF. CDR3 DNA: TGTGCCAGCAGCGTAGATTTAGGGGCCGAGCAGTACTTC.

The V and J genes are TRBV30 and TRBJ1-5; tentative D call: TRBD1 (5 bases). Germline lookup yields CDR1 GTSNPN and CDR2 SVGIG (reference sequence). The CDR3 is made up of 15 amino acids. V was pared by 3 bases and J by 3 bases, with 15 bases between. The CDR3 reads CAWSLPTGANQPQHF. The CDR3 nucleotides read TGTGCCTGGAGCCTCCCCACAGGAGCCAATCAGCCCCAGCATTTT. The variable domain in full, completed from reference TRBV30 and TRBJ1-5, reads SQTIHQWPATLVQPVGSPLSLECTVEGTSNPNLYWYRQAAGRGLQLLFYSVGIGQISSEVPQNLSASRPQDRQFILSSKKLLLSDSGFYLCAWSLPTGANQPQHFGDGTRLSIL.